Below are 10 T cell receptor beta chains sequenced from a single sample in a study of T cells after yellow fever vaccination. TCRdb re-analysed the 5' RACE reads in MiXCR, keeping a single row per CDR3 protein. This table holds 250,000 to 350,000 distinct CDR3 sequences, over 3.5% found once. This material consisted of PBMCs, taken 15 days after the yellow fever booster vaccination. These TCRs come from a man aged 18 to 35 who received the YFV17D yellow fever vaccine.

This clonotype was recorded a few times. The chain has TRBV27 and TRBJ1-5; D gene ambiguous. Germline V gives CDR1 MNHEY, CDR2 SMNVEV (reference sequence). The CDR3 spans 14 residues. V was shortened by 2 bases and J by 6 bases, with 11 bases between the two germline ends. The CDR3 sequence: CASSLSAGIQPQHF. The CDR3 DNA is TGTGCCAGCAGTTTAAGTGCCGGTATTCAGCCCCAGCATTTT.

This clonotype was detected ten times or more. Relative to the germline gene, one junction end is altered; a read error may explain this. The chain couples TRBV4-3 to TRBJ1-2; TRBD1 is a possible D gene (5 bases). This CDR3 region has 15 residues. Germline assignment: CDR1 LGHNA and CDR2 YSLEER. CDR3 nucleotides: TGCGCCAGCAGTCAAGTGCTTGGGGGAAGGGGTGGCTACACCTTC. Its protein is CASSQVLGGRGGYTF.

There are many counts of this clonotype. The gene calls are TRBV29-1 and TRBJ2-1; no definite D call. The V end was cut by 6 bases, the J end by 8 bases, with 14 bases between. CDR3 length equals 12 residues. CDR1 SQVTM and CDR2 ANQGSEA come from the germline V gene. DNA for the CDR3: TGCAGCGTCACATATGCGTACGATGAGCAGTTCTTC. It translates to CSVTYAYDEQFF.

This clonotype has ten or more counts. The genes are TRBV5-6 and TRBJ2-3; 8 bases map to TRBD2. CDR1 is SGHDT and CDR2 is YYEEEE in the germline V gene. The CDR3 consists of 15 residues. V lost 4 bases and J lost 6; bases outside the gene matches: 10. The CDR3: CASSLPGLGEDTQYF. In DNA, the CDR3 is TGTGCCAGCAGCCTACCGGGACTAGGGGAGGATACGCAGTATTTT. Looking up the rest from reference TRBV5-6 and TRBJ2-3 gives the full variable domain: DAGVTQSPTHLIKTRGQQVTLRCSPKSGHDTVSWYQQALGQGPQFIFQYYEEEERQRGNFPDRFSGHQFPNYSSELNVNALLLGDSALYLCASSLPGLGEDTQYFGPGTRLTVL.

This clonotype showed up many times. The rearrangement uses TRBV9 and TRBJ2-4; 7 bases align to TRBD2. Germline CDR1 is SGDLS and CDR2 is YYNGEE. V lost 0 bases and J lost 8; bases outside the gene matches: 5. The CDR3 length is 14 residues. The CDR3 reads CASSVVGTSDIQYF. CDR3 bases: TGTGCCAGCAGCGTAGTTGGAACTAGCGACATTCAGTACTTC.

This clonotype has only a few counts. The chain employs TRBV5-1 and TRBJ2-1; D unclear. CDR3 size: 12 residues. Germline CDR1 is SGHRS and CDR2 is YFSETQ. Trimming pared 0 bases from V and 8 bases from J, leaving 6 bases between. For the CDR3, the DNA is TGCGCCAGCAGCTTGGCCCTGTATGAGCAGTTCTTC. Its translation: CASSLALYEQFF.

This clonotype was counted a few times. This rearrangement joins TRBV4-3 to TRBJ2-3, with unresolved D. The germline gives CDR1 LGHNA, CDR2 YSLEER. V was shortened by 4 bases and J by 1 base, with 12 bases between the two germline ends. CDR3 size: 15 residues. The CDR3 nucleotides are TGCGCCAGCAGCCGAAGAGCGCAGGGCACAGATACGCAGTATTTT. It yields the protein CASSRRAQGTDTQYF.

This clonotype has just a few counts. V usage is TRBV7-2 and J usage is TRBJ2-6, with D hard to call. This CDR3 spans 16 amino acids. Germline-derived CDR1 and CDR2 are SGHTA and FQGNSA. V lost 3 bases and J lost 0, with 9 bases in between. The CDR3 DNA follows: TGTGCCAGCAGCTTTTGGGCCATCTCTGGGGCCAACGTCCTGACTTTC. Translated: CASSFWAISGANVLTF.

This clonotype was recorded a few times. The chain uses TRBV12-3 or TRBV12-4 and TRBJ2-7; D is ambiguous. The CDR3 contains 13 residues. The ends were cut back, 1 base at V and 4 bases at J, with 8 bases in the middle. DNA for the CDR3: TGTGCCAGCAGTTTAGTGGTGGGGTACGAGCAGTACGTC. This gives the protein CASSLVVGYEQYV.

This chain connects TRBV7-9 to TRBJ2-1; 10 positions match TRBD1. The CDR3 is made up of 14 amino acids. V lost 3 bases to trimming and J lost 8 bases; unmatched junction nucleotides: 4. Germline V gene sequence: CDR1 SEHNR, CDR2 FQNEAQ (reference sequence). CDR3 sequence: CASSFPGQGHEQFF. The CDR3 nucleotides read TGTGCCAGCAGCTTTCCGGGACAGGGGCATGAGCAGTTCTTC.